Below are 8 T cell receptor beta chains sequenced from a single sample in a study of Graves' ophthalmopathy and Graves' hyperthyroidism. Amplification of TCR beta CDR3 regions used RNA transcripts. Second-round multiplex PCR came after a first-round RT-PCR that employed HTBI primers. Each CDR3 protein is one row after TCRdb ran MiXCR on the multiplex PCR reads. This table holds roughly 610,000 distinct CDR3 sequences, 22% found once. The sample taken for sequencing was peripheral blood. The receptors come from a woman aged 18 to 35 with stable Graves' hyperthyroidism. Some clones in this sample may be carry-over from other donors' samples.

The chain combines TRBV4-1 with TRBJ1-3; weak D call: TRBD1 (5 bases). The CDR3 runs 14 residues. V was trimmed by 3 bases and J by 5 bases, leaving 11 bases between them. CDR1 is MGHRA and CDR2 is YSYEKL in the germline V gene. CDR3 amino acids: CASSHPQGRNTIYF. DNA of the CDR3: TGCGCCAGCAGCCACCCGCAGGGTAGAAACACCATATATTTT.

This clonotype was picked up a small number of times. The chain is built from TRBV2 and TRBJ2-5, with 7 bases that match TRBD2. J lost 2 bases, V lost 7 bases, and 7 bases had no gene match. CDR3 size: 14 residues. Germline V gives CDR1 SNHLY, CDR2 FYNNEI. CDR3 coding DNA: TGTGCCAGCATACCGGGAGGACCACAAGAGACCCAGTACTTC. Translation: CASIPGGPQETQYF.

This clonotype was found many times. The chain uses TRBV28 and TRBJ2-6, with 9 bases that match TRBD1. Germline CDR1 and CDR2: MDHEN and SYDVKM. The trim removed 11 bases at V and 1 base at J, leaving 9 bases unmatched. The CDR3 extends over 16 amino acids. This CDR3 is CAPPGGTGSGANVLTF. The CDR3 nucleotides read TGTGCCCCCCCAGGAGGGACAGGGTCTGGGGCCAACGTCCTGACTTTC.

This clonotype was seen at least ten times. This chain connects TRBV6-1 to TRBJ1-5; 10 bases match TRBD1. This CDR3 has 15 residues. Trimming cost V 6 bases and J 6 bases; bases outside gene matches: 8. CDR1 and CDR2 (germline): MNHNS, SASEGT. The DNA for the CDR3 is TGTGCCAGCAGCCCCCGGGACAGGGGTCGTCAGCCCCAGCATTTT. Its translation is CASSPRDRGRQPQHF.

This chain connects TRBV12-3 or TRBV12-4 to TRBJ2-2; 7 bases agree with TRBD1. With 6 bases clipped from V and 7 bases from J, the junction kept 11 bases outside the gene matches. This CDR3 has 15 amino acids. In DNA, the CDR3 is TGTGCCAGCAGCCTCGCCGACAGGGTGGTCGGGGAGCTGTTTTTT. Its protein product is CASSLADRVVGELFF.

This clonotype has ten or more counts. The genes are TRBV28 and TRBJ2-5, with TRBD2 matching 15 bases. Germline CDR1 reads MDHEN; CDR2 reads SYDVKM. The CDR3 length is 17 residues. The V gene end was trimmed by 5 bases and the J gene end by 1 base; junction bases not matched to a gene: 5. The CDR3 DNA is TGTGCCAGCAGTCCAGGGACTAGCGGGGGGACCCAAGAGACCCAGTACTTC. It is translated as CASSPGTSGGTQETQYF.

This clonotype has ten or more counts. V gene TRBV27 combines with J gene TRBJ1-1; D might be TRBD1 (5 bases). The CDR3 is made up of 13 amino acids. Germline-derived CDR1 and CDR2 are MNHEY and SMNVEV (reference sequence). Trimming took 7 bases from V and 3 from J, leaving 12 bases between them. The CDR3 loop reads CASNPVGDTEAFF. As DNA, the CDR3 is TGTGCCAGCAATCCCGTAGGGGACACTGAAGCTTTCTTT.

The rearrangement joins TRBV4-2 to TRBJ2-2; D uncertain. The V gene's germline CDR1 is LGHNA and CDR2 YNFKEQ. Trimming pared 3 bases from V and 7 bases from J, leaving 9 bases between. The CDR3 sequence is 13 residues long. The CDR3 DNA reads as TGTGCCAGCAGCCACTCAAATGTCGGGGAGCTGTTTTTT. Translation: CASSHSNVGELFF.